This note documents a single T cell receptor beta chain sequence. The data originate from a study of patients and donors after allogeneic stem cell transplantation. The CDR3 length is 18 residues. The ends lost 4 bases at V and 7 bases at J; junction bases unmatched: 16. The V gene's germline CDR1 is ENHRY and CDR2 SYGVKD. TCRdb re-analysed the RT-PCR reads in MiXCR, keeping a single row per CDR3 protein. The sample lists under 170,000 distinct CDR3 sequences, roughly 35% seen once, with less than 60% in the top ten. This sequence was found in a human donor who was either an allogeneic HSCT recipient or a stem cell or donor lymphocyte infusion donor (not recorded which). It is not recorded whose cells these are; they may come from a transplant donor. The V gene is TRBV10-3, the J gene TRBJ1-6; 7 nucleotides agree with TRBD1. Material for sequencing was blood, either unsorted or a sorted T cell fraction (not recorded which). CDR3 bases: TGTGCCATCAGTGCTTCCCTGGGACAGAGGGCTGTCAATTCACCCCTCCACTTT. Encoded protein: CAISASLGQRAVNSPLHF.